This entry lists 31 T cell receptor beta chains sequenced from one sample in a study of naive and memory T cell subsets. An equimolar mix of two oligonucleotides served as the beta constant-region primer for TRBC1 and TRBC2. Ligated cDNA was amplified by four rounds of PCR with nested alpha and beta constant-region primers and SP2. A single record per CDR3 protein comes from TCRdb applying MiXCR to the UMI-ligation and nested PCR reads. The top ten hold around 23% of the sample, which has approximately 17,000 distinct CDR3 sequences, approximately 9.4% seen once. Material: central memory CD8+ T cells from blood. These receptor sequences come from a human donor in good health.

This clonotype was seen a few times. This rearrangement joins TRBV18 to TRBJ1-1; TRBD1 aligns across 7 bases. In germline, CDR1 is KGHSH, CDR2 LQKENI. Trimming removed 5 bases from V and 10 bases from J; junction bases left unmatched: 16. The CDR3 loop spans 15 amino acids. CDR3 sequence reads: CASSSWTGLVSGAFF. As DNA, the CDR3 is TGTGCCAGCTCATCCTGGACAGGCCTTGTGTCTGGAGCTTTCTTT.

This sequence joins TRBV12-3 or TRBV12-4 and TRBJ2-1; D may correspond to TRBD1 or TRBD2 (5 bases each). This CDR3 contains 12 residues. The germline V and J ends were trimmed by 3 bases and 6 bases, with 6 bases remaining between them. The CDR3 DNA is TGTGCCAGCAGTTTGGGGGTCAATGAGCAGTTCTTC. It translates to CASSLGVNEQFF.

This clonotype was observed many times. The chain employs TRBV28 and TRBJ2-1, with D uncertain. V was trimmed by 8 bases and J by 1 base, leaving 6 bases between them. Looked up from germline, CDR1 is MDHEN and CDR2 is SYDVKM. This CDR3 has 12 residues. CDR3 residues: CASGRSYNEQFF. CDR3 sequence (DNA): TGTGCCAGCGGACGGTCCTACAATGAGCAGTTCTTC.

The DNA for the CDR3 is TGTGCCACCAGCGGGAGCGGGGAATATGAAAAACTGTTTTTT. Amino acid sequence: CATSGSGEYEKLFF. The chain has TRBV15 and TRBJ1-4; no clear D. Germline values: CDR1 LNHNV, CDR2 YYDKDF (reference sequence). This CDR3 is built from 14 residues. V shed 5 bases and J shed 6 bases, with 13 bases lying between them.

This clonotype was counted a few times. The V gene is TRBV7-2, the J gene TRBJ2-7; the D gene is possibly TRBD2 (6 bases). V was clipped by 5 bases and J by 3 bases, with 20 bases between them. CDR3 length: 16 residues. Per the germline V gene, CDR1 is SGHTA and CDR2 is FQGNSA. The CDR3 sequence: CASSPPGVAALYEQYF. The CDR3 DNA is TGTGCCAGCAGCCCACCGGGGGTAGCGGCCCTCTACGAGCAGTACTTC.

The chain employs TRBV4-3 and TRBJ2-7, with no clear D. Deletions cut 1 base from V and 6 bases from J, with 13 bases between. CDR3 length: 14 amino acids. Germline-derived CDR1 and CDR2 are LGHNA and YSLEER. The CDR3 bases are TGCGCCAGCAGCCAAGGCCTTTTATCTGCCGAGCAGTACTTC. Its translation is CASSQGLLSAEQYF.

This clonotype turned up a few times. J is TRBJ2-1 and V is TRBV20-1, with 13 bases identical to TRBD2. V shed 0 bases and J 0 bases; nucleotides not matched to a gene: 5. This CDR3 region has 18 residues. The germline gives CDR1 DFQATT, CDR2 SNEGSKA (reference sequence). In DNA, the CDR3 is TGCAGTGCTAGAGATACTAGCGGGAGGGCCCTCTCCTACAATGAGCAGTTCTTC. Translating it yields CSARDTSGRALSYNEQFF.

This clonotype came up a few times. The rearrangement uses TRBV4-2 and TRBJ1-2; D unresolved. The V gene's germline CDR1 is LGHNA and CDR2 YNFKEQ. Trimming removed 4 bases at V and 2 bases at J, with 11 bases between. The CDR3 spans 14 residues. This CDR3 is CASSPDSSNYGYTF. In DNA, the CDR3 is TGTGCCAGCAGCCCCGACTCCTCAAACTATGGCTACACCTTC.

This clonotype was seen a few times. The chain combines TRBV20-1 with TRBJ1-5; 7 bases are shared with TRBD1. CDR3 length: 14 residues. V lost 4 bases to trimming and J lost 3 bases; unmatched junction nucleotides: 6. Germline V CDR1 and CDR2: DFQATT, SNEGSKA (reference sequence). As DNA, the CDR3 is TGCAGTGCTACAGACAGGGTAGACAATCAGCCCCAGCATTTT. Protein sequence: CSATDRVDNQPQHF.

The sample holds many counts of this clonotype. The rearrangement joins TRBV2 to TRBJ2-1; the match to TRBD1 covers 9 bases. This CDR3 comprises 13 residues. Losses at the gene ends were 10 bases for V and 5 bases for J; bases not matched to a gene: 6. Germline V gene lookup returns CDR1 SNHLY and CDR2 FYNNEI. The CDR3, as DNA: TGTGCCACCCGCGGGACAGGGCACAATGAGCAGTTCTTC. This sequence encodes CATRGTGHNEQFF.

The CDR3 region is CATSRAEELFF. As DNA, the CDR3 is TGTGCCACCAGCAGGGCCGAGGAGCTGTTTTTT. The chain carries TRBV15 and TRBJ2-2; no clear D. The CDR3 sequence is 11 residues long. In germline, CDR1 is LNHNV, CDR2 YYDKDF (reference sequence). Deletions cut 3 bases from V and 10 bases from J, with 6 bases between.

V is TRBV28 and J is TRBJ2-1, with 8 positions matching TRBD2. The CDR3 sequence is 14 residues long. Germline trimming cut 5 bases from V and 0 bases from J; bases unmatched to any gene: 0. Germline V gene data show CDR1 as MDHEN and CDR2 as SYDVKM. The CDR3 loop reads CASSSGGSYNEQFF. The DNA of the CDR3 is TGTGCCAGCAGTAGCGGGGGCTCCTACAATGAGCAGTTCTTC.

The table lists this clonotype with many counts. The chain links TRBV4-3 to TRBJ1-4; D uncertain. This CDR3 spans 15 amino acids. The V gene's germline CDR1 is LGHNA and CDR2 YSLEER. V lost 2 bases, J lost 0 bases, and 7 bases lay in between. The CDR3 DNA sequence: TGCGCCAGCAGCCAATCTACTTCAACTAATGAAAAACTGTTTTTT. It codes for CASSQSTSTNEKLFF.

The rearrangement links TRBV27 to TRBJ2-3; D not resolved. V lost 7 bases, J lost 1 base, and 15 bases lay in between. Germline CDR1 MNHEY, CDR2 SMNVEV (reference sequence). CDR3 length: 15 residues. CDR3 amino acids: CASNPASSRTDTQYF. CDR3 DNA sequence: TGTGCCAGCAACCCAGCTAGTTCTCGCACAGATACGCAGTATTTT.

This clonotype has more than one count but fewer than ten. This chain uses TRBV4-2 with TRBJ2-3, with a possible D match to TRBD2 (5 bases). The CDR3 has 17 amino acids. Germline V lookup: CDR1 LGHNA, CDR2 YNFKEQ. Trimming removed 1 base at V and 1 base at J, with 15 bases between. CDR3 loop: CASSQAGSSGGTDTQYF. As DNA, the CDR3 is TGTGCCAGCAGCCAAGCGGGGTCTAGTGGGGGCACAGATACGCAGTATTTT.

The chain employs TRBV4-2 and TRBJ1-6; perhaps TRBD1 as D (6 bases). V was shortened by 0 bases and J by 9 bases, with 12 bases between the two germline ends. The germline V gene has CDR1 LGHNA and CDR2 YNFKEQ. The CDR3 length is 15 residues. This CDR3 is CASSQDSGGGSPLHF. The CDR3 DNA is TGTGCCAGCAGCCAAGATTCCGGGGGCGGTTCACCCCTCCACTTT.

This clonotype was seen many times. V usage is TRBV7-3 and J usage is TRBJ2-2; 8 bases match TRBD2. The V segment lost 2 bases and the J segment 2 bases; nucleotides outside the gene matches: 1. The CDR3 contains 15 residues. Germline-derived CDR1 and CDR2 are SGHTA and FQGTGA. CDR3 region: CASSLAGGNTGELFF. CDR3 coding DNA: TGTGCCAGCAGCTTAGCGGGAGGAAACACCGGGGAGCTGTTTTTT.

V usage is TRBV19 and J usage is TRBJ1-1; D gene ambiguous. The germline gives CDR1 LNHDA, CDR2 SQIVND (reference sequence). The germline V and J ends were trimmed by 6 bases and 12 bases, with 14 bases remaining between them. The CDR3 covers 11 residues. As DNA, the CDR3 is TGTGCCAGTAGATACTCGTACGTGTCTTTCTTT. It encodes CASRYSYVSFF.

The chain carries TRBV29-1 and TRBJ1-1; no firm D call. This CDR3 is built from 13 residues. Trimming took 5 bases from V and 6 from J, leaving 16 bases between them. Germline CDR1 is SQVTM and CDR2 is ANQGSEA. CDR3 region: CSVTETEGAEAFF. CDR3 coding DNA: TGCAGCGTTACTGAAACCGAAGGCGCTGAAGCTTTCTTT.

This rearrangement joins TRBV28 to TRBJ2-1, with D perhaps TRBD2 (7 bases). This CDR3 spans 14 amino acids. V was pared by 3 bases and J by 6 bases, with 12 bases between. Germline V gene lookup returns CDR1 MDHEN and CDR2 SYDVKM. The CDR3 here is CASSFSGGSNEQFF. For the CDR3, the DNA is TGTGCCAGCAGTTTTTCGGGGGGCTCCAATGAGCAGTTCTTC. The full variable domain, rest sourced from reference TRBV28 and TRBJ2-1, is DVKVTQSSRYLVKRTGEKVFLECVQDMDHENMFWYRQDPGLGLRLIYFSYDVKMKEKGDIPEGYSVSREKKERFSLILESASTNQTSMYLCASSFSGGSNEQFFGPGTRLTVL.

The chain joins TRBV9 to TRBJ2-3; D is possibly TRBD1 or TRBD2 (5 bases each). The CDR3 sequence is 13 residues long. Germline loops: CDR1 SGDLS, CDR2 YYNGEE. The V end lost 2 bases, the J end lost 5 bases, and 9 bases lay between the germline ends. CDR3 sequence: CASSVGTGDTQYF. CDR3 coding DNA: TGTGCCAGCAGCGTGGGGACGGGAGATACGCAGTATTTT.

This clonotype was recorded many times. This chain joins TRBV5-8 and TRBJ1-2, with a possible D match to TRBD1 (5 bases). The V end lost 4 bases, the J end lost 5 bases, and 12 bases lay between the germline ends. The germline gives CDR1 SGHTS, CDR2 YDEGEE. The CDR3 length is 13 residues. This chain's CDR3 is CASSPQDRYGYTF. The CDR3 DNA is TGTGCCAGCAGCCCACAGGATCGGTATGGCTACACCTTC.

This clonotype came up many times. The chain uses TRBV3-1 and TRBJ2-7; TRBD2 matches 12 bases. Germline values: CDR1 LGHDT, CDR2 YNNKEL (reference sequence). The V segment lost 0 bases and the J segment 0 bases; nucleotides outside the gene matches: 6. This CDR3 is built from 18 residues. CDR3 nucleotide sequence: TGTGCCAGCAGCCAAGATGGCCTAGCGGGAGGGGACTCCTACGAGCAGTACTTC. Translating it yields CASSQDGLAGGDSYEQYF.

The chain combines TRBV4-3 with TRBJ2-6, with D perhaps TRBD2 (6 bases). V lost 1 base, J lost 4 bases, and 14 bases lay in between. From germline, CDR1 is LGHNA and CDR2 YSLEER. CDR3 length: 17 amino acids. CDR3 loop: CASSQASWEAGANVLTF. DNA for the CDR3: TGCGCCAGCAGCCAAGCGAGCTGGGAGGCGGGGGCCAACGTCCTGACTTTC.

The rearrangement joins TRBV27 to TRBJ2-7, with 10 bases lining up with TRBD1. V dropped 3 bases and J dropped 3; count of bases not matched to a gene: 2. CDR1 and CDR2 (germline): MNHEY, SMNVEV (reference sequence). CDR3 length: 14 amino acids. DNA of the CDR3: TGTGCCAGCAGTTTCGGGACAGGGGACTACGAGCAGTACTTC. This encodes CASSFGTGDYEQYF.

This clonotype occurred many times. The V gene is TRBV4-2, the J gene TRBJ2-1; tentatively, D is TRBD1 (6 bases). V was pared by 1 base and J by 6 bases, with 13 bases between. Germline V gene sequence: CDR1 LGHNA, CDR2 YNFKEQ. The length of the CDR3 is 15 residues. The DNA of the CDR3 is TGTGCCAGCAGCCAAGGGGGACATGATGTCAATGAGCAGTTCTTC. The encoded protein is CASSQGGHDVNEQFF.

The table lists this clonotype with many counts. This chain connects TRBV6-4 to TRBJ2-3; D is unresolved. Germline-derived CDR1 and CDR2 are MRHNA and SNTAGT. The CDR3 extends over 13 amino acids. The germline V and J ends were trimmed by 5 bases and 0 bases, with 6 bases remaining between them. CDR3 nucleotide sequence: TGTGCCAGCAGTAAGACTAGCACAGATACGCAGTATTTT. This encodes CASSKTSTDTQYF.

This clonotype has ten or more counts. V and J are TRBV11-3 and TRBJ2-1, with no clear D. Germline CDR1 and CDR2: SGHNT and YENEEA. The CDR3 is 17 amino acids. V gave up 3 bases and J gave up 7 bases, with 22 bases separating them. The CDR3 nucleotides are TGTGCCAGCAGCTTTAGGTTGGGCGACGAGACCCTGAATGAGCAGTTCTTC. It specifies CASSFRLGDETLNEQFF. The full variable domain, rest sourced from reference TRBV11-3 and TRBJ2-1, is EAGVVQSPRYKIIEKKQPVAFWCNPISGHNTLYWYLQNLGQGPELLIRYENEEAVDDSQLPKDRFSAERLKGVDSTLKIQPAELGDSAVYLCASSFRLGDETLNEQFFGPGTRLTVL.

This clonotype has a handful of counts. The rearrangement links TRBV20-1 to TRBJ2-1; D ambiguous. The V gene lost 6 bases and the J gene lost 4 bases, with 16 bases spanning the gap. CDR3 length equals 14 residues. The germline CDR1 and CDR2 sequences are DFQATT and SNEGSKA (reference sequence). The CDR3 sequence is CSAYDPVLYNEQFF. Written as DNA, the CDR3 is TGCAGTGCGTACGACCCGGTCTTATACAATGAGCAGTTCTTC.

The sample holds a few counts of this clonotype. The chain carries TRBV4-3 and TRBJ2-3; D might be TRBD1 (6 bases). Deletions cut 6 bases from V and 4 bases from J, with 23 bases between. This CDR3 contains 17 residues. Per the germline V gene, CDR1 is LGHNA and CDR2 is YSLEER. CDR3 region: CASSPPGQGMGADTQYF. CDR3 in DNA: TGCGCCAGCAGTCCGCCTGGGCAGGGGATGGGGGCAGATACGCAGTATTTT.

In its sample, this clonotype was seen many times. The chain links TRBV28 to TRBJ1-1; D might be TRBD1 (5 bases). The CDR3 has 16 residues. The ends were cut back, 2 bases at V and 4 bases at J, with 17 bases in the middle. Germline lookup yields CDR1 MDHEN and CDR2 SYDVKM. The chain's CDR3 is CASSLGGRGLFTEAFF. The CDR3 nucleotides are TGTGCCAGCAGTTTAGGTGGTCGGGGGTTATTCACTGAAGCTTTCTTT.